The clone carrying this T cell receptor (beta chain) was counted only a few times. Its antigen is as yet unknown. The data were taken from a study of T-cell memory formation after mild COVID-19. Regarding the study as a whole: From day 15 to 85, contracting clones were balanced between CD4 and CD8, whereas later expanders leaned toward CD4+.

TCRdb reprocessed the 5' RACE reads with MiXCR, giving one entry per CDR3 protein. This table has more than 150,000 distinct CDR3 sequences, around a sixth appearing once. Germline assignment: CDR1 MGHRA and CDR2 YSYEKL. The length of the CDR3 is 15 residues. The germline V and J ends were trimmed by 0 bases and 3 bases, with 11 bases remaining between them. The TCR sequence derives from a man aged 18 to 29 who had mild COVID-19 (a few samples of this study predate the infection). Cell type and time point are not known. The sequencing sample was made of PBMCs or a T cell subset sorted from them (not recorded which). The chain recombines TRBV4-1 with TRBJ1-2, with D uncertain. The CDR3 DNA reads as TGCGCCAGCAGCCAAGATCATCAGAGATACTATGGCTACACCTTC. Protein: CASSQDHQRYYGYTF.